The 25 T cell receptor beta chains given below trace back to one sample, sequenced in a study of vaccination and CD4 T cells after COVID-19. These receptors are not linked to any known antigen. Sequenced with the Oncomine TCR Beta short-read assay was DNA taken from cultured CD4+ T cells. Each CDR3 protein is one row after TCRdb ran MiXCR on the PCR reads. In the table there are more than 13,000 distinct CDR3 sequences, less than 25% of which are singletons. The treatment: roughly ten-day PBMC culture with coronavirus spike peptide pools or control peptides (ViraFEST assay). The sample was CD4+ T cells from blood, cultured in vitro, taken before SARS-CoV-2 vaccination. These receptors were collected from a human donor who received a COVID-19 vaccine.

This clonotype was found a few times. J is TRBJ1-1 and V is TRBV5-1; 7 nucleotides agree with TRBD1. Germline loops: CDR1 SGHRS, CDR2 YFSETQ. The trim removed 0 bases at V and 7 bases at J, leaving 6 bases unmatched. The CDR3 consists of 14 residues. The CDR3 region is CASSLDRGWGEAFF. Here the CDR3 DNA reads TGCGCCAGCAGCTTGGACAGGGGATGGGGTGAAGCTTTCTTT.

This chain connects TRBV12-5 to TRBJ2-3; tentatively, D is TRBD1 (5 bases). This CDR3 is 12 amino acids long. V was pared by 6 bases and J by 8 bases, with 12 bases between. Germline CDR1 is LGHNT and CDR2 is FRNRAP. The CDR3 sequence is CASGPGSGTQYF. For the CDR3, the DNA is TGTGCTAGTGGCCCAGGGTCTGGTACGCAGTATTTT.

This clonotype was observed a few times. The chain is built from TRBV27 and TRBJ2-2, with a tentative D call TRBD1 (5 bases). This CDR3 contains 14 residues. V lost 2 bases, J lost 6 bases, and 10 bases lay in between. In germline, CDR1 is MNHEY, CDR2 SMNVEV (reference sequence). CDR3 in DNA: TGTGCCAGCAGTTTAAAGACAGTCGCCGGGGAGCTGTTTTTT. This gives the protein CASSLKTVAGELFF.

This clonotype was seen a few times. The chain has TRBV19 and TRBJ2-7; TRBD1 agrees at 8 bases. Germline CDR1 is LNHDA and CDR2 is SQIVND (reference sequence). The junction had 12 bases not matched to a gene; V was cut back by 9 bases and J by 2 bases. This CDR3 spans 15 amino acids. CDR3 bases: TGTGCCAGCCAAATTACAGGGGGTGAGACCTACGAGCAGTACTTC. Protein sequence: CASQITGGETYEQYF.

This clonotype was observed a few times. The chain recombines TRBV19 with TRBJ2-1, with D unresolved. V gave up 5 bases and J gave up 6 bases, with 14 bases separating them. Germline values: CDR1 LNHDA, CDR2 SQIVND (reference sequence). The CDR3 loop spans 14 amino acids. The CDR3: CASSDPSRRNEQFF. The CDR3 bases are TGTGCCAGTAGTGATCCTTCCCGACGCAATGAGCAGTTCTTC.

This chain uses TRBV18 with TRBJ2-3; maybe TRBD1 (6 bases). CDR3 size: 16 residues. Trimming stripped 4 bases from V and 2 bases from J, with 16 bases between. CDR1 and CDR2 (germline): KGHSH, LQKENI. The CDR3 bases are TGTGCCAGCTCACGGGGTCGACAGGACTTCACAGATACGCAGTATTTT. Translation: CASSRGRQDFTDTQYF.

This chain joins TRBV20-1 and TRBJ2-7; 12 bases align to TRBD2. The CDR3 sequence is 14 residues long. With V trimmed by 6 bases and J by 7 bases, 10 bases remained unmatched. In germline, CDR1 is DFQATT, CDR2 SNEGSKA (reference sequence). CDR3 loop: CSAHPSGGGGEQYF. CDR3 coding DNA: TGCAGTGCCCATCCTAGCGGGGGGGGTGGTGAGCAGTACTTC.

This clonotype was found a few times. CDR3 in amino acids: CASSLGGRNYGYTF. The CDR3, as DNA: TGTGCCAGCAGCTTGGGTGGGCGTAACTATGGCTACACCTTC. V is TRBV5-4 and J is TRBJ1-2; D is uncertain. Germline V gives CDR1 SGHNT, CDR2 YYREEE (reference sequence). This CDR3 is built from 14 residues. V was clipped by 0 bases and J by 1 base, with 7 bases between them. The variable domain in full, completed from reference TRBV5-4 and TRBJ1-2, reads ETGVTQSPTHLIKTRGQQVTLRCSSQSGHNTVSWYQQALGQGPQFIFQYYREEENGRGNFPPRFSGLQFPNYSSELNVNALELDDSALYLCASSLGGRNYGYTFGSGTRLTVV.

The CDR3 coding sequence is TGTGCCACCAGCAGAGATTTGGGGGGCCGGCAGCCCCAGCATTTT. Translation: CATSRDLGGRQPQHF. The chain is built from TRBV15 and TRBJ1-5; D might be TRBD1 (6 bases). V was cut by 0 bases and J by 7 bases, with 13 bases left in between. Germline CDR1 and CDR2: LNHNV and YYDKDF (reference sequence). This CDR3 has 15 residues.

This clonotype showed up just a few times. The chain employs TRBV12-3 or TRBV12-4 and TRBJ1-1; D is undetermined. V was clipped by 2 bases and J by 7 bases, with 5 bases between them. The CDR3 length is 11 residues. Written as DNA, the CDR3 is TGTGCCAGCAGTTTAAGCGGTGAAGCTTTCTTT. Translating it yields CASSLSGEAFF.

This clonotype was picked up one time. For the CDR3, the DNA is TGCGCCAGCAGCTACTTGCCGGGACTAGCGGGGGCCAGCTCCTACAATGAGCAGTTCTTC. Protein sequence: CASSYLPGLAGASSYNEQFF. The chain is built from TRBV5-1 and TRBJ2-1; 14 bases align to TRBD2. V shed 3 bases, J shed 0 bases, and the junction held 11 bases outside the gene matches. The CDR3 loop spans 20 amino acids. Germline loops: CDR1 SGHRS, CDR2 YFSETQ.

This chain joins TRBV20-1 and TRBJ1-2, with D uncertain. Trimming cost V 3 bases and J 4 bases, with 9 bases left between them. This CDR3 is 12 amino acids long. Germline V gives CDR1 DFQATT, CDR2 SNEGSKA (reference sequence). CDR3 nucleotide sequence: TGCAGTGCTAGTAGGGAATCCTATGGCTACACCTTC. Translating gives CSASRESYGYTF.

This clonotype has just a few counts. This chain links TRBV5-5 with TRBJ1-1; 8 positions match TRBD1. This CDR3 is built from 15 residues. Trimming took 3 bases from V and 0 from J; bases not matched to a gene: 4. CDR1 is SGHKS, CDR2 YYEKEE, per germline (reference sequence). The DNA of the CDR3 is TGTGCCAGCAGCTCACAGGGGGACCTGAACACTGAAGCTTTCTTT. This gives the protein CASSSQGDLNTEAFF.

This clonotype was seen a few times. The chain has TRBV6-4 and TRBJ2-3, with TRBD2 identical over 8 bases. Germline V gene data show CDR1 as MRHNA and CDR2 as SNTAGT. This CDR3 is 15 amino acids long. Unmatched junction bases numbered 6, after V lost 6 bases and J lost 1 base. This chain's CDR3 is CASSPGLARTDTQYF. The CDR3 region has the DNA TGTGCCAGCAGCCCCGGACTAGCTCGCACAGATACGCAGTATTTT.

This clonotype was counted a few times. The chain couples TRBV5-8 to TRBJ1-6; tentative D call: TRBD1 (5 bases). The CDR3 spans 13 residues. Trimming took off 4 bases at V and 8 bases at J, with 10 bases between the two ends. Germline V gene lookup returns CDR1 SGHTS and CDR2 YDEGEE. CDR3 in amino acids: CASSHRSDSPLHF. The DNA for the CDR3 is TGTGCCAGCAGCCACAGGTCTGATTCACCCCTCCACTTT. Supplemented by reference TRBV5-8 and TRBJ1-6, the full variable domain reads EAGVTQSPTHLIKTRGQQATLRCSPISGHTSVYWYQQALGLGLQFLLWYDEGEERNRGNFPPRFSGRQFPNYSSELNVNALELEDSALYLCASSHRSDSPLHFGNGTRLTVT.

This clonotype was detected a few times. This chain joins TRBV20-1 and TRBJ2-5; D is unresolved. Germline values: CDR1 DFQATT, CDR2 SNEGSKA (reference sequence). This CDR3 spans 12 amino acids. The ends were cut back, 0 bases at V and 8 bases at J, with 10 bases in the middle. Here the CDR3 DNA reads TGCAGTGCTAGAGATAATCCCGGTACCCAGTACTTC. Translated: CSARDNPGTQYF.

This clonotype is judged medium-sized. The chain carries TRBV7-8 and TRBJ1-5, with D unresolved. The CDR3 has 18 amino acids. Germline V lookup: CDR1 SGHVS, CDR2 FQNEAQ. V was clipped by 2 bases and J by 3 bases, with 20 bases between them. CDR3 sequence: CASSLSQRLMGHNQPQHF. In DNA, the CDR3 is TGTGCCAGCAGCTTATCCCAAAGGCTTATGGGCCACAATCAGCCCCAGCATTTT.

The sample holds a few counts of this clonotype. The rearrangement links TRBV20-1 to TRBJ2-7; D gene ambiguous. The CDR3 contains 14 residues. Germline-derived CDR1 and CDR2 are DFQATT and SNEGSKA (reference sequence). Trimming stripped 3 bases from V and 1 base from J, with 13 bases between. This CDR3 reads CSASPRVLSYEQYF. CDR3 DNA: TGCAGTGCTAGTCCCCGGGTCTTATCCTACGAGCAGTACTTC.

The chain combines TRBV20-1 with TRBJ1-1; 7 positions agree with TRBD1. Germline V lookup: CDR1 DFQATT, CDR2 SNEGSKA (reference sequence). V lost 4 bases and J lost 4; bases outside the gene matches: 12. The CDR3 contains 15 residues. CDR3 bases: TGCAGTGCTACCCCCCCGGGGGACAGATTCACTGAAGCTTTCTTT. Its protein product is CSATPPGDRFTEAFF.

This clonotype was seen a handful of times. The J gene is TRBJ2-7, the V gene TRBV7-6; 7 positions match TRBD2. The CDR3 covers 14 residues. Germline CDR1 reads SGHVS; CDR2 reads FNYEAQ. V lost 3 bases, J lost 5 bases, and 7 bases stayed unmatched. The CDR3 here is CASSLVGEGDEQYF. The CDR3 bases are TGTGCCAGCAGCTTGGTCGGGGAGGGCGACGAGCAGTACTTC.

The chain links TRBV2 to TRBJ2-5; D remains ambiguous. The CDR3 is made up of 15 amino acids. The germline V gene has CDR1 SNHLY and CDR2 FYNNEI. The V end lost 3 bases, the J end lost 5 bases, and 16 bases lay between the germline ends. CDR3 coding DNA: TGTGCCAGCAGTGAGGTGGGCAGCCTCTGGGAGACCCAGTACTTC. It codes for CASSEVGSLWETQYF.

This chain uses TRBV12-3 or TRBV12-4 with TRBJ2-7; D is perhaps TRBD1 or TRBD2 (6 bases each). The CDR3 runs to 13 residues. Between the trimmed V and J ends, which lost 6 bases and 6 bases, there was a span of 15 bases. The CDR3 region has the DNA TGTGCCAGCAGCCCCTGGGGGGCGGGCGAGCAGTACTTC. This gives the protein CASSPWGAGEQYF.

This sequence joins TRBV23-1 and TRBJ1-1, with D maybe TRBD1 (6 bases). TRBV23-1 is marked as an open reading frame, function uncertain. The CDR3 spans 15 residues. V was clipped by 7 bases and J by 4 bases, with 19 bases between them. In DNA, the CDR3 is TGCGCCAGCACCCTCCGGGGGAAGGGGGGCACTGAAGCTTTCTTT. It yields the protein CASTLRGKGGTEAFF.

The genes are TRBV12-3 or TRBV12-4 and TRBJ2-5; 9 nucleotides line up with TRBD2. CDR3 length: 17 amino acids. With V trimmed by 4 bases and J by 2 bases, 11 bases remained unmatched. CDR3 in amino acids: CASSSPGASGEQETQYF. DNA for the CDR3: TGTGCCAGCAGTTCCCCTGGGGCTAGCGGGGAACAAGAGACCCAGTACTTC.

This clonotype was counted a few times. The V and J genes are TRBV10-1 and TRBJ1-1, with D hard to call. The V gene lost 7 bases and the J gene lost 0 bases, with 9 bases spanning the gap. From germline, CDR1 is WNHNN and CDR2 SYGVQD (reference sequence). The CDR3 covers 13 residues. In DNA, the CDR3 is TGCGCCAGCAAAAACAGCCTGAACACTGAAGCTTTCTTT. Protein: CASKNSLNTEAFF.